The sequence of this T cell receptor beta chain was determined in a study of tumor-infiltrating lymphocytes in primary liver carcinoma. Findings and limits, study-wide: Tumors had a significantly higher top-250-clone fraction than blood (p = 0.039). CD8+ and CD4+ repertoires went uncompared, the samples being bulk unsorted.

This clonotype was seen at least ten times. Its target is unknown. The V end was cut by 0 bases, the J end by 3 bases, with 18 bases between. The CDR3 consists of 17 residues. With a constant-region primer, TCR beta cDNA was made from approximately 500 ng of total RNA. Investigators got TCR beta libraries out of three nested multiplex PCR rounds, done with slightly modified ARM-PCR. Forward primers for TRBV1-TRBV30 and a C-beta reverse primer served the first two PCR rounds, at roughly 10 cycles each. Via MiXCR, TCRdb re-called the multiplex PCR reads, giving one row per CDR3 protein. The data contain 330,000 or so distinct CDR3 sequences, around three fifths of them singletons. Out of unsorted whole blood came the blood RNA, and germline DNA was extracted as well. They drew 4 to 5 milliliters of peripheral blood before surgery.

This clonotype was obtained from a man in his forties with primary liver carcinoma and hepatitis B virus infection. This sequence joins TRBV12-3 or TRBV12-4 and TRBJ2-7; D uncertain. The sequencing sample was made of peripheral blood. The CDR3 is CASSLALAAAGYYEQYF. DNA of the CDR3: TGTGCCAGCAGTTTAGCGCTCGCGGCGGCTGGGTACTACGAGCAGTACTTC.